This entry features one T cell receptor (beta chain) sequence. The target of this receptor is not known. Base qualities are not provided; no much larger clone lies one nucleotide away. This sample is part of a study of blood T cell repertoires in COVID-19 (TCRdb year 2020). In terms of the full investigation: Samples from collaborators originated in the United States, Italy and Spain and spanned both the acute and convalescent phases of COVID-19. The prospective study material was composed of cDNA or gDNA derived from T cells, B-cell-depleted T cells, or PBMCs. A freely available public database, intended as a resource for researchers studying the immune response to SARS-CoV-2, is where the repertoires were released. The samples were drawn from two sources: the first 160 participants of the ongoing ImmuneRACE study, and 1,000 to 1,500 subjects contributed by 6 global collaborators. Deeply sampled blood TCRbeta repertoires from subjects exposed to, actively infected with, or recovered from COVID-19 were included in the dataset. Where available, HLA class I and class II types were taken from metadata supplied by the sample provider and were not determined by assay-based typing. The sample metadata nearly always contained a de-identified subject ID, COVID-19 status, age in years and sex. General conclusions and limits of the study: The quantity of clinical and demographic metadata differed by source and by participant and was supplied without curation.

Each collaborating institution followed its own protocols to collect whole blood in K2EDTA tubes. For TCRbeta analysis, collaborators shipped samples in one of three forms: frozen whole blood, isolated PBMCs, or DNA extracted from either of those sample types. The CDR3 sequence holds 16 residues, the cysteine and phenylalanine included. The sequence is cut down to CDR3 DNA, 48 bases in frame from base 1. Here V drops 4 bases and J drops 8 bases, and the junction holds 15 bases not matched to any gene. From the germline V gene, CDR1 is SGHRS and CDR2 is YFSETQ. TCRbeta CDR3 regions were amplified from genomic DNA using the immunoSEQ Assay, a bias-controlled multiplex PCR. Per the source publication's procedure: The number of nucleated cells in each sample was estimated from the amplification of reference gene primers within the assay. To quantify the absolute abundance of each unique TCRbeta CDR3 rearrangement, sequence reads were collapsed and filtered. For each sample, productive Simpson clonality was calculated as the square root of Simpson's diversity index over productive rearrangements. Held by TCRdb, this immuneACCESS table contains in-frame sequences only and omits some clones. Under half of the omission traces to an unresolved V gene where checked; the cause of the rest is unknown. The V and J calls and the clone size are those of that table, but D and trimming were determined from the DNA. The sample yields 52,000 or so clones; about 78% were counted once. The ten biggest clones cover over 4% of the sample.

This chain is built from TRBV5-1 and TRBJ1-2; TRBD1 lines up with 9 middle nucleotides. The TCR sequence derives from a human donor in a cohort sampled during active COVID-19. The sample consisted of peripheral blood. The CDR3 in this case is CASSPTWGQGIGGYTF. In nucleotide form, the sequence is TGCGCCAGCAGCCCAACTTGGGGACAGGGAATAGGAGGCTACACCTTC.